This TCR beta chain was identified in a study of response to subunit inactivated influenza vaccine. Regarding the study as a whole: After each seasonal influenza vaccination, few new T cells are recruited, the authors suggested.

From the RT-PCR reads, TCRdb called clonotypes with MiXCR, one entry per CDR3 protein. The sample has 600,000 to 850,000 distinct CDR3 sequences; 12% to 15% are singletons. The CDR3 sequence is 11 residues long. Germline V gene lookup returns CDR1 MGHDK and CDR2 SYGVNS. In its sample, this clonotype was seen once. What it binds is not known. The source was PBMCs from blood, collected 14 to 15 days before vaccination. The chain employs TRBV25-1 and TRBJ2-1; D is uncertain. This receptor was taken from a man between 45 and 60 years old who received an inactivated influenza vaccine. This chain's CDR3 is CASRVFNEQFF. CDR3 nucleotides: TGTGCTAGCCGAGTGTTCAATGAGCAGTTCTTC.